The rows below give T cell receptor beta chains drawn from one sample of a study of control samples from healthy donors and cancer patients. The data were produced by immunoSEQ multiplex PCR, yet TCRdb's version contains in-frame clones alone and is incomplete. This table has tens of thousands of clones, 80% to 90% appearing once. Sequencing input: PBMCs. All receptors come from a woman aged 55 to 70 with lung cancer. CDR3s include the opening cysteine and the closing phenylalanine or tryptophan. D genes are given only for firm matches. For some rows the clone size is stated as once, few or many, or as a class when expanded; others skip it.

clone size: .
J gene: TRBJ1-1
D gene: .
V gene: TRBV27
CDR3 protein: CASSRLDTEAFF
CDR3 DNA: TGTGCCAGCAGCCGCCTGGACACTGAAGCTTTCTTT

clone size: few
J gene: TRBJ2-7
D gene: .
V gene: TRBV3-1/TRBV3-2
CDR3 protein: CASSQDGRAQYF
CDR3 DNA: TGTGCCAGCAGCCAAGATGGAAGGGCACAGTACTTC

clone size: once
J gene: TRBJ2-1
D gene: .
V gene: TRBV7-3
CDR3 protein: CASSSSIYNEQFF
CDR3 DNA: TGTGCCAGCAGCTCCTCAATTTACAATGAGCAGTTCTTC

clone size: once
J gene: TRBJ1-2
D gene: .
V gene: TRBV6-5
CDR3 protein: CASSYSYRKYGYTF
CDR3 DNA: TGTGCCAGCAGTTACTCTTACAGGAAATATGGCTACACCTTC

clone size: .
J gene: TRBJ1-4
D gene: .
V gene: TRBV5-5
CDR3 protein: CASSFSGATNEKLFF
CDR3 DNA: TGTGCCAGCAGCTTCTCGGGGGCAACTAATGAAAAACTGTTTTTT

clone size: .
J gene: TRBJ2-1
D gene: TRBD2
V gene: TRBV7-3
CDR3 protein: CASSPLATYNEQFF
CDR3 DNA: TGTGCCAGCAGCCCACTAGCGACCTACAATGAGCAGTTCTTC

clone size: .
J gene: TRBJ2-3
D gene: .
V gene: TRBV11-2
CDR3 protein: CASSLPDSSTDTQYF
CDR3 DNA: TGTGCCAGCAGCTTACCAGACTCTAGCACAGATACGCAGTATTTT

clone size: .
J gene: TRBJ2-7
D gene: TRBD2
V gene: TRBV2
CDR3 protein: CASRPGGVEQYF
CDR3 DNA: TGTGCCAGCAGACCCGGGGGGGTCGAGCAGTACTTC

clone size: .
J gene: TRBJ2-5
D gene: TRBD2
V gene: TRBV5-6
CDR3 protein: CASSLVRLAAQETQYF
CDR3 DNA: TGTGCCAGCAGCTTGGTGCGACTAGCAGCCCAAGAGACCCAGTACTTC

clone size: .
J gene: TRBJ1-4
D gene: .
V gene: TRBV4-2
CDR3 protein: CASSPGSGRDEKLFF
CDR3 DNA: TGTGCCAGCAGCCCGGGGTCGGGTAGGGATGAAAAACTGTTTTTT

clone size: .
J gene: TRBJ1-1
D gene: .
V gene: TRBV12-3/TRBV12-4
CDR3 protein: CASKRDLNTEAFF
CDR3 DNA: TGTGCCAGCAAGAGGGACCTGAACACTGAAGCTTTCTTT

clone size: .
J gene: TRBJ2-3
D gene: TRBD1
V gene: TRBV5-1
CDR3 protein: CASSYGQGTDTQYF
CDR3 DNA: TGCGCCAGCAGCTACGGACAGGGCACAGATACGCAGTATTTT

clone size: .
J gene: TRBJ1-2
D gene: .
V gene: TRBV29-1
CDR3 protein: CSARDADGYTF
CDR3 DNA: TGCAGCGCCAGGGACGCGGATGGCTACACCTTC

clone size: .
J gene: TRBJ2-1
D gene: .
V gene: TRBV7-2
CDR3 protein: CASSSTATTYNEQFF
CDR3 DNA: TGTGCCAGCAGCTCGACAGCAACAACCTACAATGAGCAGTTCTTC

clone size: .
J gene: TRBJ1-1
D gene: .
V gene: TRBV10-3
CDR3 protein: CAIGDAGAGSGNTEAFF
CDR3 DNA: TGTGCCATCGGGGACGCGGGAGCAGGGTCGGGGAACACTGAAGCTTTCTTT

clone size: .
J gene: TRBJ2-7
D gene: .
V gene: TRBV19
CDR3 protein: CASSISGPMEEQYF
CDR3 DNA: TGTGCCAGTAGTATATCAGGGCCCATGGAGGAGCAGTACTTC

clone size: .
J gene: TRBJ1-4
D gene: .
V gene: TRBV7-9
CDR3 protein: CASSFQGTTNEKLFF
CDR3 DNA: TGTGCCAGCAGCTTCCAGGGGACGACTAATGAAAAACTGTTTTTT

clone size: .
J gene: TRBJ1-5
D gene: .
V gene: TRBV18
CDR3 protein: CASSLRQTNQPQHF
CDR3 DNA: TGTGCCAGCTCCCTTAGACAGACGAATCAGCCCCAGCATTTT